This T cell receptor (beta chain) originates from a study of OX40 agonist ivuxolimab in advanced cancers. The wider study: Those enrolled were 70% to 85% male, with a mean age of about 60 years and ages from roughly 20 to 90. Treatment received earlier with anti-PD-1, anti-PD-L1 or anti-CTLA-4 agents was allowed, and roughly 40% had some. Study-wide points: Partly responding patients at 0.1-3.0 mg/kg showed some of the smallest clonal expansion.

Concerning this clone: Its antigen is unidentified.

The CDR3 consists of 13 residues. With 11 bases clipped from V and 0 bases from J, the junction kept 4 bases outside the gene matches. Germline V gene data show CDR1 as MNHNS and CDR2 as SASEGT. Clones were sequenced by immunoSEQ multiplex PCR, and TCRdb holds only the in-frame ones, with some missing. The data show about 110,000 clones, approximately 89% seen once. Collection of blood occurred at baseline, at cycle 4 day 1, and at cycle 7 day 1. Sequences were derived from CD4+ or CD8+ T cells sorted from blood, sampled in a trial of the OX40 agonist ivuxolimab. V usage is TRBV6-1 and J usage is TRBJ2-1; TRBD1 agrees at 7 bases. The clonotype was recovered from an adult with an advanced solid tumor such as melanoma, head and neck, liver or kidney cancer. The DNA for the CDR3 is TGTGCCGGGGCAGGGGGCTCCTACAATGAGCAGTTCTTC. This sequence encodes CAGAGGSYNEQFF.